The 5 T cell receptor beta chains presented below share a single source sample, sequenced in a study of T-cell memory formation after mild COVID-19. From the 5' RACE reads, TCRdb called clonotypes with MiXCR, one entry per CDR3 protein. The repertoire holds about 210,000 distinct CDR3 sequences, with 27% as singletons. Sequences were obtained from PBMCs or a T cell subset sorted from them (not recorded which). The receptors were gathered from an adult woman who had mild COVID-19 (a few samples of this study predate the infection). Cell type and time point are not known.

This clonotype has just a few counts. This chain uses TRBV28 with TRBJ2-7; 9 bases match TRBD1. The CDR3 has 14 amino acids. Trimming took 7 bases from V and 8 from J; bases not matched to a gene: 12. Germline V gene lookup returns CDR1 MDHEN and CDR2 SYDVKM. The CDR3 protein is CASNSGTGPLKQYF. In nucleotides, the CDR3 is TGTGCCAGCAACTCCGGGACAGGGCCTTTGAAGCAGTACTTC. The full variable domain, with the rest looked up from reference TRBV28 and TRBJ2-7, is DVKVTQSSRYLVKRTGEKVFLECVQDMDHENMFWYRQDPGLGLRLIYFSYDVKMKEKGDIPEGYSVSREKKERFSLILESASTNQTSMYLCASNSGTGPLKQYFGPGTRLTVT.

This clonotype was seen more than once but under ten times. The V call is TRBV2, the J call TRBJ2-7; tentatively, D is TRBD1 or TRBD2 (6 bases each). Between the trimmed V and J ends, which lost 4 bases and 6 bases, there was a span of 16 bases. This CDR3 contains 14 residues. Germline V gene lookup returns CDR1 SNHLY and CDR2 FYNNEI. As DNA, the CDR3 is TGTGCCAGCAGTGTACTGCCGGAGGGGGTCGAGCAGTACTTC. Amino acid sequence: CASSVLPEGVEQYF.

This CDR3 is CASSAGGINQPQHF. CDR3 coding DNA: TGCGCCAGCAGCGCGGGGGGGATTAATCAGCCCCAGCATTTT. The chain combines TRBV5-1 with TRBJ1-5, with D perhaps matching TRBD1 (5 bases). The CDR3 contains 14 residues. The germline CDR1 and CDR2 sequences are SGHRS and YFSETQ. The ends were cut back, 4 bases at V and 4 bases at J, with 12 bases in the middle.

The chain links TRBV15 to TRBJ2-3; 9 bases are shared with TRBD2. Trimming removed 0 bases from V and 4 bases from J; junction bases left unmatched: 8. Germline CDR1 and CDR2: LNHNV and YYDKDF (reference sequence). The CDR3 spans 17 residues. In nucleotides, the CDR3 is TGTGCCACCAGCAGAGATCGCGGGAGGGCCATGGCAGATACGCAGTATTTT. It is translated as CATSRDRGRAMADTQYF.

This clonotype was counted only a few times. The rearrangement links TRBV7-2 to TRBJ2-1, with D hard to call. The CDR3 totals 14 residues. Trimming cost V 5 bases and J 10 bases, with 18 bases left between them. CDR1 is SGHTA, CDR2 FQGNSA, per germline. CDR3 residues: CASSPTTDSTEQFF. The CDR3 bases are TGTGCCAGCAGCCCAACCACGGATAGTACGGAGCAGTTCTTC.